One and the same sample provided the 14 T cell receptor beta chains below, sequenced in a study of blood T cells in healthy people across ages. Through a sample-barcoded 5' primer and a J-beta primer mix, a second PCR was run for about 6 to 12 cycles. TCRdb reanalysed the 5' RACE reads using MiXCR and keeps one entry per CDR3 protein. Found here are over a million distinct CDR3 sequences, 20% to 25% of them singletons; the top ten hold about 0.69%. These same data were also listed under a study on T cells of mothers and their children.

Sequencing used blood. These TCRs come from a girl aged 2 to 10 in good health.

The chain combines TRBV5-1 with TRBJ2-5, with 9 positions matching TRBD2. Germline V gives CDR1 SGHRS, CDR2 YFSETQ. The ends lost 1 base at V and 4 bases at J; junction bases unmatched: 14. This CDR3 spans 18 amino acids. The CDR3 region has the DNA TGCGCCAGCAGCTTGTCCATTTCGACTAGCGGACGGGTAGAGACCCAGTACTTC. It yields the protein CASSLSISTSGRVETQYF.

In its sample, this clonotype was seen a few times. The rearrangement uses TRBV25-1 and TRBJ1-2; D is undetermined. This CDR3 comprises 16 residues. Germline V gene data show CDR1 as MGHDK and CDR2 as SYGVNS. The V end lost 9 bases, the J end lost 1 base, and 21 bases lay between the germline ends. The CDR3 region is CASQPLSAEGNYGYTF. DNA of the CDR3: TGTGCCAGTCAACCCTTATCGGCGGAGGGTAACTATGGCTACACCTTC.

The chain links TRBV4-1 to TRBJ2-5, with D possibly being TRBD1 or TRBD2 (5 bases each). CDR1 and CDR2 from the germline V gene are MGHRA and YSYEKL. Between the trimmed V and J ends, which lost 1 base and 4 bases, there was a span of 13 bases. The CDR3 spans 15 residues. The CDR3 is CASSQVGVTRETQYF. The CDR3 DNA is TGCGCCAGCAGCCAAGTAGGGGTAACTAGAGAGACCCAGTACTTC.

This clonotype was counted a single time. V and J are TRBV29-1 and TRBJ2-7; unclear D gene. Germline V lookup: CDR1 SQVTM, CDR2 ANQGSEA. The CDR3 consists of 13 residues. Trimming removed 4 bases at V and 3 bases at J, with 13 bases between. In DNA, the CDR3 is TGCAGCGTTGCGGCTGGCCCCTACTACGAGCAGTACTTC. Its protein product is CSVAAGPYYEQYF.

V and J are TRBV28 and TRBJ2-5; D unclear. The end of the DNA is better explained by TRBJ2-1, so the J call may be wrong. Germline V gene sequence: CDR1 MDHEN, CDR2 SYDVKM. This CDR3 is built from 14 residues. The CDR3 sequence is CASSFVQEYHEQFF. CDR3 in DNA: TGTGCCAGCAGTTTTGTCCAGGAGTATCATGAGCAGTTCTTC.

There are a few counts of this clonotype. The chain is built from TRBV6-5 and TRBJ1-2; D unresolved. Germline lookup yields CDR1 MNHEY and CDR2 SVGAGI. Trimming removed 6 bases from V and 4 bases from J, with 9 bases in between. This CDR3 region has 12 residues. The CDR3 reads CASRHGGYGYTF. CDR3 coding DNA: TGTGCCAGCAGGCACGGCGGCTATGGCTACACCTTC.

This clonotype has only a few counts. The V call is TRBV4-2, the J call TRBJ1-3, with TRBD1 as a possible D gene (6 bases). This CDR3 region has 17 residues. Germline CDR1 and CDR2: LGHNA and YNFKEQ. The V and J ends lost 3 bases and 2 bases respectively, with 17 bases between them. The CDR3 DNA is TGTGCCAGCAGCCAGACGACAGGCTGGGGCGCTGGAAACACCATATATTTT. Translating it yields CASSQTTGWGAGNTIYF.

This clonotype has only a few counts. The chain has TRBV5-1 and TRBJ1-2; D might be TRBD1 (5 bases). The germline gives CDR1 SGHRS, CDR2 YFSETQ. V lost 5 bases and J lost 3, with 11 bases in between. This CDR3 is 13 amino acids long. CDR3 nucleotide sequence: TGCGCCAGCAGACAAGACAGCTACTATGGCTACACCTTC. The encoded protein is CASRQDSYYGYTF.

Notes on this clonotype: The junction and the germline gene differ at one end; a read error may be behind it. CDR3 nucleotide sequence: TGTGCCAGCAGTGGAAGGAGTGTGGACAAAACCATTCAGTACTTC. It encodes CASSGRSVDKTIQYF. The J gene is TRBJ2-4, the V gene TRBV25-1; TRBD1 is a possible D gene (5 bases). This CDR3 is built from 15 residues. Germline-derived CDR1 and CDR2 are MGHDK and SYGVNS.

V gene TRBV7-9 combines with J gene TRBJ2-7; D is undetermined. In germline, CDR1 is SEHNR, CDR2 FQNEAQ (reference sequence). There are 16 residues in the CDR3. V lost 3 bases to trimming and J lost 4 bases, with 19 bases between them. The CDR3 reads CASSLSLGLEQYEQYF. The CDR3 DNA sequence: TGTGCCAGCAGCTTGTCCTTAGGGCTGGAGCAGTACGAGCAGTACTTC.

The V gene is TRBV29-1, the J gene TRBJ1-5; D is unresolved. There are 12 residues in the CDR3. Germline values: CDR1 SQVTM, CDR2 ANQGSEA. Trimming pared 0 bases from V and 5 bases from J, leaving 5 bases between. In nucleotides, the CDR3 is TGCAGCGTTGAAGACGGAGATCAGCCCCAGCATTTT. Protein product: CSVEDGDQPQHF.

This chain joins TRBV5-5 and TRBJ2-1, with D perhaps TRBD1 (5 bases). The V end was cut by 8 bases, the J end by 3 bases, with 12 bases between. The germline V gene has CDR1 SGHKS and CDR2 YYEKEE (reference sequence). The CDR3 consists of 13 residues. CDR3 in amino acids: CASFRGYYNEQFF. The CDR3, as DNA: TGTGCCAGTTTTAGGGGATACTACAATGAGCAGTTCTTC.

There are a few counts of this clonotype. The genes are TRBV29-1 and TRBJ2-5; D gene unclear. Germline V gene data show CDR1 as SQVTM and CDR2 as ANQGSEA. Trimming removed 1 base at V and 0 bases at J, with 6 bases between. This CDR3 has 13 residues. DNA for the CDR3: TGCAGCGTTGAAGGCCTATACCAAGAGACCCAGTACTTC. Translated: CSVEGLYQETQYF.

Ten or more counts support this clonotype. V is TRBV12-3 or TRBV12-4 and J is TRBJ2-3; D unresolved. This CDR3 contains 12 residues. Trimming pared 6 bases from V and 4 bases from J, leaving 8 bases between. CDR3 DNA: TGTGCCAGCAGCTTACGGGCAGATACGCAGTATTTT. As protein: CASSLRADTQYF.